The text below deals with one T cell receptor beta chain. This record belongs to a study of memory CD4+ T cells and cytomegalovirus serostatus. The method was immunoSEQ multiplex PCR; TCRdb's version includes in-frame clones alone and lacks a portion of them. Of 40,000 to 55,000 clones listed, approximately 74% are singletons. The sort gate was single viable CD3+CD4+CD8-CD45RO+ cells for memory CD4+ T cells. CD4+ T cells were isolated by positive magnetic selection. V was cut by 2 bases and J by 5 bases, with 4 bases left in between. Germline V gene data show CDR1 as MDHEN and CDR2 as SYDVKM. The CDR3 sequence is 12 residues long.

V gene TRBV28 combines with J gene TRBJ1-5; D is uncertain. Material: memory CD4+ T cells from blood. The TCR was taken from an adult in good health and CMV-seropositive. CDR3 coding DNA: TGTGCCAGCAGTTTACTGGATCAGCCCCAGCATTTT. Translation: CASSLLDQPQHF. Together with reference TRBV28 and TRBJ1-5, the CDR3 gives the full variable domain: DVKVTQSSRYLVKRTGEKVFLECVQDMDHENMFWYRQDPGLGLRLIYFSYDVKMKEKGDIPEGYSVSREKKERFSLILESASTNQTSMYLCASSLLDQPQHFGDGTRLSIL.